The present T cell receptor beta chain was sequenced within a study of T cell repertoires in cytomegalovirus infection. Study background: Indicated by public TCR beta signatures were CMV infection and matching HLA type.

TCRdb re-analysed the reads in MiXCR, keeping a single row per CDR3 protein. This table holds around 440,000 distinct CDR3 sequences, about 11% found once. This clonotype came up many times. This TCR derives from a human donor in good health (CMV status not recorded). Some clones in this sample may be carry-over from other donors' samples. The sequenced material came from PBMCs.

DNA of the CDR3: TGTGCCAGCAGCCAAGAGCCCGGGGGGAACACTGAAGCTTTCTTT. This translates into CASSQEPGGNTEAFF. The chain employs TRBV4-2 and TRBJ1-1; tentatively, D is TRBD1 (5 bases). Germline V lookup: CDR1 LGHNA, CDR2 YNFKEQ. The V gene lost 0 bases and the J gene lost 1 base, with 9 bases spanning the gap. The CDR3 covers 15 residues.